The 28 T cell receptor beta chains presented below share a single source sample, sequenced in a study of blood T cell repertoires in COVID-19 (TCRdb year 2020). Receptors were amplified or captured by the immunoSEQ multiplex PCR assay. As stored in TCRdb, this immuneACCESS dataset retains in-frame rearrangements with V and J assigned. A fraction of the clones does not appear; measured against another copy, unresolved V genes explain less than half of the discrepancy, and the remainder lacks a known reason. The sample has some 80,000 clones on record, almost 85% of them singletons. The ten largest clones capture over 7% of the sample. The specimen was peripheral blood. The receptors stem from a human donor in a cohort sampled during active COVID-19.

The gene calls are TRBV19 and TRBJ1-5; 8 nucleotides agree with TRBD1. Per the germline V gene, CDR1 is LNHDA and CDR2 is SQIVND (reference sequence). Unmatched junction bases numbered 18, after V lost 6 bases and J lost 2 bases. The CDR3 has 19 residues. In DNA form, the CDR3 reads TGTGCCAGTAGGTTTGGCAGGGGGCTAAAAGAGGGGGGCAATCAGCCCCAGCATTTT. This gives the protein CASRFGRGLKEGGNQPQHF.

This clone was seen a handful of times. This chain uses TRBV5-8 with TRBJ1-1; a weak D match, TRBD1 (6 bases). The CDR3 runs to 15 residues. The germline V gene has CDR1 SGHTS and CDR2 YDEGEE. V lost 4 bases and J lost 5, with 18 bases in between. CDR3 nucleotides: TGTGCCAGCAGCCCCCAGAGAAGCAGGGGTACTGAAGCTTTCTTT. It yields the protein CASSPQRSRGTEAFF.

The chain couples TRBV7-3 to TRBJ2-6; no firm D call. Germline V gene data show CDR1 as SGHTA and CDR2 as FQGTGA. V was pared by 0 bases and J by 3 bases, with 9 bases between. The CDR3 loop spans 16 amino acids. CDR3 DNA sequence: TGTGCCAGCAGCTTAACCCAGCCGGGTGGGGCCAACGTCCTGACTTTC. Protein: CASSLTQPGGANVLTF.

As to this clone: At one end, the junction sequence differs from germline, possibly due to a read error. The CDR3 here is CASGDGQTTDTQYF. The DNA of the CDR3 is TGTGCCAGCGGTGATGGGCAGACAACCGATACGCAGTATTTT. The V call is TRBV2, the J call TRBJ2-3; D call uncertain. CDR1 and CDR2 from the germline V gene are SNHLY and FYNNEI. CDR3 length: 14 residues.

The chain recombines TRBV25-1 with TRBJ2-6, with D perhaps TRBD1 (7 bases). Per germline, CDR1 MGHDK and CDR2 SYGVNS. The CDR3 contains 18 residues. V was trimmed by 1 base and J by 0 bases, leaving 13 bases between them. In DNA form, the CDR3 reads TGTGCCAGCAGTGAATTCTACAGGGGAGGCTCTGGGGCCAACGTCCTGACTTTC. Its translation: CASSEFYRGGSGANVLTF.

The rearrangement joins TRBV7-2 to TRBJ2-7; 9 positions agree with TRBD1. Germline V gives CDR1 SGHTA, CDR2 FQGNSA. V shed 5 bases and J 6 bases; nucleotides not matched to a gene: 14. The CDR3 runs to 16 residues. CDR3 DNA: TGTGCCAGCAGCGCACAACCCCCGGGACAGGGATCCGAGCAGTACTTC. Translating it yields CASSAQPPGQGSEQYF.

The V call is TRBV29-1, the J call TRBJ1-4; D gene ambiguous. There are 12 residues in the CDR3. Between the trimmed V and J ends, which lost 4 bases and 3 bases, there was a span of 6 bases. CDR1 is SQVTM and CDR2 is ANQGSEA in the germline V gene. The CDR3 sequence is CSVAIPNEKLFF. CDR3 bases: TGCAGCGTTGCTATCCCTAATGAAAAACTGTTTTTT.

The chain couples TRBV7-2 to TRBJ1-5; D not certain. Trimming took 5 bases from V and 0 from J, leaving 17 bases between them. In germline, CDR1 is SGHTA, CDR2 FQGNSA. The CDR3 runs 17 residues. The CDR3 DNA is TGTGCCAGCAGCCCGAGGGTAGGATTCTATAGCAATCAGCCCCAGCATTTT. Protein sequence: CASSPRVGFYSNQPQHF.

This chain joins TRBV18 and TRBJ2-5; TRBD2 matches at 10 bases. The CDR3 spans 18 residues. Trimming cost V 2 bases and J 3 bases; bases outside gene matches: 12. CDR1 KGHSH and CDR2 LQKENI come from the germline V gene. The CDR3 coding sequence is TGTGCCAGCTCACCAAAATTGTCTAGCGGGGGAAAGAAAGAGACCCAGTACTTC. It is translated as CASSPKLSSGGKKETQYF.

The chain joins TRBV27 to TRBJ2-7; tentative D call: TRBD2 (6 bases). The germline V gene has CDR1 MNHEY and CDR2 SMNVEV (reference sequence). This CDR3 is built from 14 residues. The V end was cut by 8 bases, the J end by 2 bases, with 16 bases between. Written as DNA, the CDR3 is TGTGCCAGCGACACCGGGCGGGAAGCCTACGAGCAGTACTTC. Protein sequence: CASDTGREAYEQYF.

In its sample, this clone was seen a few times. The J gene is TRBJ1-1, the V gene TRBV4-1, with 9 positions matching TRBD1. CDR1 is MGHRA, CDR2 YSYEKL, per germline. The V and J ends lost 2 bases and 5 bases, in that order; junction bases with no gene match: 6. The CDR3 is 15 amino acids. CDR3 nucleotide sequence: TGCGCCAGCAGCCAATTACAGGGGGCGAGGACTGAAGCTTTCTTT. Its translation is CASSQLQGARTEAFF.

The rearrangement joins TRBV11-2 to TRBJ1-2; D perhaps matches TRBD1 (5 bases). Germline assignment: CDR1 SGHAT and CDR2 FQNNGV. V was pared by 4 bases and J by 8 bases, with 8 bases between. This CDR3 has 11 amino acids. DNA for the CDR3: TGTGCCAGCAGCTCGACAGAAGGCTACACCTTC. Protein product: CASSSTEGYTF.

This chain joins TRBV25-1 and TRBJ2-7, with 12 positions matching TRBD2. The CDR3 is 17 residues long. The germline V gene encodes CDR1 MGHDK and CDR2 SYGVNS. The V and J ends lost 4 bases and 2 bases, in that order; junction bases with no gene match: 9. The CDR3, as DNA: TGTGCCAGCAGTGCCACCGGGACTAGCGGGCTACCCTACGAGCAGTACTTC. Its translation: CASSATGTSGLPYEQYF.

This chain links TRBV30 with TRBJ1-1; no clear D gene. The CDR3 consists of 14 residues. With 0 bases removed from V and 0 bases from J, the gap between germline ends came to 8 bases. Germline CDR1 GTSNPN, CDR2 SVGIG (reference sequence). DNA for the CDR3: TGTGCCTGGAGTGTTCCCCCCATGAACACTGAAGCTTTCTTT. This gives the protein CAWSVPPMNTEAFF.

This chain connects TRBV5-5 to TRBJ2-5; TRBD1 matches 9 bases. The CDR3 has 15 residues. Losses at the gene ends were 6 bases for V and 1 base for J; bases not matched to a gene: 7. The germline V gene encodes CDR1 SGHKS and CDR2 YYEKEE (reference sequence). The CDR3 DNA follows: TGTGCCAGCAACCGGGGACAGGGACCCCAAGAGACCCAGTACTTC. The encoded protein is CASNRGQGPQETQYF.

V and J are TRBV7-8 and TRBJ1-5; perhaps TRBD1 as D (5 bases). The CDR3 has 15 amino acids. Trimming took off 5 bases at V and 0 bases at J, with 11 bases between the two ends. CDR1 is SGHVS, CDR2 FQNEAQ, per germline. The CDR3 spells CASSGGEHSNQPQHF. CDR3 coding DNA: TGTGCCAGCAGCGGGGGGGAGCATAGCAATCAGCCCCAGCATTTT.

This clone was picked up a small number of times. This chain connects TRBV5-5 to TRBJ1-5; unclear D gene. V lost 4 bases to trimming and J lost 2 bases, with 16 bases between them. Germline values: CDR1 SGHKS, CDR2 YYEKEE (reference sequence). The CDR3 has 16 amino acids. The CDR3 DNA reads as TGTGCCAGCAGCCCCCTGCGGGGTGATGGCAATCAGCCCCAGCATTTT. This translates into CASSPLRGDGNQPQHF. Full variable domain (rest looked up from reference TRBV5-5 and TRBJ1-5): DAGVTQSPTHLIKTRGQQVTLRCSPISGHKSVSWYQQVLGQGPQFIFQYYEKEERGRGNFPDRFSARQFPNYSSELNVNALLLGDSALYLCASSPLRGDGNQPQHFGDGTRLSIL.

CDR3 DNA: TGTGCCGCTAGCTCGGGGAATTATAATTCACCCCTCCACTTT. Residues: CAASSGNYNSPLHF. V is TRBV6-5 and J is TRBJ1-6, with D unclear. CDR3 length equals 14 residues. Germline V gene data show CDR1 as MNHEY and CDR2 as SVGAGI. Deletions cut 11 bases from V and 4 bases from J, with 15 bases between.

The gene calls are TRBV6-5 and TRBJ1-2, with D unresolved. Between the trimmed V and J ends, which lost 0 bases and 3 bases, there was a span of 11 bases. The length of the CDR3 is 15 residues. Germline V gene data show CDR1 as MNHEY and CDR2 as SVGAGI. The CDR3 bases are TGTGCCAGCAGTTACTCGCTTCGGGTTGACTATGGCTACACCTTC. It codes for CASSYSLRVDYGYTF.

The genes are TRBV19 and TRBJ1-1, with D possibly being TRBD1 (5 bases). The germline CDR1 and CDR2 sequences are LNHDA and SQIVND (reference sequence). V was shortened by 1 base and J by 7 bases, with 19 bases between the two germline ends. The CDR3 loop spans 16 amino acids. CDR3 loop: CASSIGGRNRIHEAFF. CDR3 nucleotides: TGTGCCAGTAGTATAGGAGGACGAAACAGGATTCATGAAGCTTTCTTT.

The J gene is TRBJ1-2, the V gene TRBV9; D remains ambiguous. Germline-derived CDR1 and CDR2 are SGDLS and YYNGEE. The CDR3 spans 15 residues. V dropped 6 bases and J dropped 2 bases, with 17 bases sitting between them. CDR3 DNA sequence: TGTGCCAGCAAGCCCCAACTGACACCAAACTATGGCTACACCTTC. Its translation is CASKPQLTPNYGYTF.

This chain connects TRBV7-9 to TRBJ2-2, with 9 positions matching TRBD2. Germline CDR1 SEHNR, CDR2 FQNEAQ (reference sequence). The CDR3 length is 15 residues. The V and J ends lost 5 bases and 5 bases, in that order; junction bases with no gene match: 6. CDR3 protein: CASSKIAGVTGELFF. The CDR3 DNA sequence: TGTGCCAGCAGCAAGATAGCGGGGGTTACCGGGGAGCTGTTTTTT. Drawing the rest from reference TRBV7-9 and TRBJ2-2, the complete variable domain is DTGVSQNPRHKITKRGQNVTFRCDPISEHNRLYWYRQTLGQGPEFLTYFQNEAQLEKSRLLSDRFSAERPKGSFSTLEIQRTEQGDSAMYLCASSKIAGVTGELFFGEGSRLTVL.

The chain has TRBV6-5 and TRBJ1-3, with 7 nucleotides matching TRBD1. V shed 7 bases, J shed 3 bases, and the junction held 6 bases outside the gene matches. This CDR3 spans 14 amino acids. Germline lookup yields CDR1 MNHEY and CDR2 SVGAGI. CDR3 sequence reads: CASKDRRIGNTIYF. DNA for the CDR3: TGTGCCAGCAAGGACAGGCGAATTGGAAACACCATATATTTT.

This chain links TRBV11-2 with TRBJ1-5; D is possibly TRBD1 (5 bases). The germline CDR1 and CDR2 sequences are SGHAT and FQNNGV. Trimming removed 5 bases from V and 1 base from J, with 12 bases in between. The CDR3 totals 15 residues. The CDR3 is CASSPTAESNQPQHF. The CDR3 region has the DNA TGTGCCAGCAGCCCGACAGCAGAGAGCAATCAGCCCCAGCATTTT.

The genes are TRBV19 and TRBJ1-2; D perhaps matches TRBD1 (5 bases). V lost 7 bases and J 0 bases, leaving 12 bases between the germline ends. This CDR3 region has 14 residues. Germline V gene lookup returns CDR1 LNHDA and CDR2 SQIVND (reference sequence). CDR3 nucleotides: TGTGCCAGTAAAATAGGGGATACTAACTATGGCTACACCTTC. Translated: CASKIGDTNYGYTF.

The V and J genes are TRBV6-5 and TRBJ1-5; maybe TRBD1 (5 bases). Trimming shortened V by 7 bases and J by 0 bases, and 13 bases separated the two germline ends. Germline CDR1 is MNHEY and CDR2 is SVGAGI. The CDR3 covers 15 residues. The CDR3 DNA follows: TGTGCCAGCACCGCGACAGCTTATAGCAATCAGCCCCAGCATTTT. Its protein is CASTATAYSNQPQHF.

The rearrangement uses TRBV5-4 and TRBJ2-7, with D perhaps TRBD2 (6 bases). V gave up 0 bases and J gave up 6 bases, with 16 bases separating them. This CDR3 comprises 15 residues. CDR1 SGHNT and CDR2 YYREEE come from the germline V gene (reference sequence). The CDR3 sequence is CASSLAGQEGVEQYF. The CDR3 coding sequence is TGTGCCAGCAGCTTGGCCGGCCAGGAGGGTGTCGAGCAGTACTTC.

The genes are TRBV2 and TRBJ2-5, with D possibly TRBD2 on 5 matching bases. V dropped 4 bases and J dropped 3 bases, with 9 bases sitting between them. Germline V CDR1 and CDR2: SNHLY, FYNNEI. The CDR3 loop spans 13 amino acids. CDR3 nucleotide sequence: TGTGCCAGCAGTGGCAATAGCGAAGAGACCCAGTACTTC. Protein product: CASSGNSEETQYF.